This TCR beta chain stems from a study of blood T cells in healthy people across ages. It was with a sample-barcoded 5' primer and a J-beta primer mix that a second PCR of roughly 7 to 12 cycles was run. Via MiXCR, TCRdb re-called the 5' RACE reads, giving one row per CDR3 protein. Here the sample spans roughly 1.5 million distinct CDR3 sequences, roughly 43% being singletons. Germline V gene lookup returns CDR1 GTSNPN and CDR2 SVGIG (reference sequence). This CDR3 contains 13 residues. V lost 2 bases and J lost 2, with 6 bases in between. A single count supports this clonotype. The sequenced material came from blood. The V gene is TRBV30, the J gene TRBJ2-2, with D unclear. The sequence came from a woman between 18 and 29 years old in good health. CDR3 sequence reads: CAWSTRNTGELFF. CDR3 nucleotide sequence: TGTGCCTGGAGTACCAGAAACACCGGGGAGCTGTTTTTT.